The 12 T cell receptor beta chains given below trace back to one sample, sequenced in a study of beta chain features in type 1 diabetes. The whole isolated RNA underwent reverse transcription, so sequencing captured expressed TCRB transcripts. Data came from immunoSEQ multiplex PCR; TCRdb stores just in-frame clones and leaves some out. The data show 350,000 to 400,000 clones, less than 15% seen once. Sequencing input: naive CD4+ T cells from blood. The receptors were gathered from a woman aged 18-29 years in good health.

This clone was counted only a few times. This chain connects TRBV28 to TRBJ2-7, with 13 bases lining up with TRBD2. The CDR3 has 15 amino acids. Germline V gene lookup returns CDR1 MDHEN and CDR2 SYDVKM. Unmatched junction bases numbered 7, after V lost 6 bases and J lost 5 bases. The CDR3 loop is CASSPGLAGLHEQYF. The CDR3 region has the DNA TGTGCCAGCAGCCCGGGACTAGCGGGGCTCCACGAGCAGTACTTC.

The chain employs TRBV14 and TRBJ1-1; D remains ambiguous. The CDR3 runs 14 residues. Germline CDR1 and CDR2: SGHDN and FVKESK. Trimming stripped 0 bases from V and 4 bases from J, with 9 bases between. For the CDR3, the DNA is TGTGCCAGCAGCCAAGAGACTAGTAGCACTGAAGCTTTCTTT. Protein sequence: CASSQETSSTEAFF.

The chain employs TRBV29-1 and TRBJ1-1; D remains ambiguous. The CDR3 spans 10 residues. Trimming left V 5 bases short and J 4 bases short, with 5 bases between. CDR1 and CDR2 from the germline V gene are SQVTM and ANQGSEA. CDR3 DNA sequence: TGCAGCGTTAGCGTCACTGAAGCTTTCTTT. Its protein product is CSVSVTEAFF.

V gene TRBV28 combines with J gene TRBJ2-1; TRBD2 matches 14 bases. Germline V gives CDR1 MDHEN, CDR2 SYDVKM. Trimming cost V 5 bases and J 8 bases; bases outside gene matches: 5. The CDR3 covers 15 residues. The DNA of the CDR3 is TGTGCCAGCAGTGCCGGGACTAGCGGGAGACATGAGCAGTTCTTC. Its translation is CASSAGTSGRHEQFF.

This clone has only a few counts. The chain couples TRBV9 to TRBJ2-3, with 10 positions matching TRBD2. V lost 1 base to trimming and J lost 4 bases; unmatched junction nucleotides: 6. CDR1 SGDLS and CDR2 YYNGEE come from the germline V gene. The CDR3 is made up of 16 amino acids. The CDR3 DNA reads TGTGCCAGCAGCGTAAGGCTAGCGGGAGAGGCAGATACGCAGTATTTT. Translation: CASSVRLAGEADTQYF. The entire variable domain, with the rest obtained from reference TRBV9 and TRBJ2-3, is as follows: DSGVTQTPKHLITATGQRVTLRCSPRSGDLSVYWYQQSLDQGLQFLIQYYNGEERAKGNILERFSAQQFPDLHSELNLSSLELGDSALYFCASSVRLAGEADTQYFGPGTRLTVL.

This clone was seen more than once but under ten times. CDR3 DNA sequence: TGTGCCAGCAGCGCGGGACAGGGCGGGAATCAGCCCCAGCATTTT. Translation: CASSAGQGGNQPQHF. The chain recombines TRBV5-5 with TRBJ1-5, with TRBD1 identical over 9 bases. Unmatched junction bases numbered 6, after V lost 4 bases and J lost 4 bases. This CDR3 spans 15 amino acids. Germline V gene sequence: CDR1 SGHKS, CDR2 YYEKEE (reference sequence).

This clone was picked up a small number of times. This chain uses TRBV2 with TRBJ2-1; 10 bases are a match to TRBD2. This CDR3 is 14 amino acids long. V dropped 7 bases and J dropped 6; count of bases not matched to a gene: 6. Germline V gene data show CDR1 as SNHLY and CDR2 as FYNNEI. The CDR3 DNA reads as TGTGCCAGCAAGCGGGAGGGCCCCAGCAATGAGCAGTTCTTC. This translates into CASKREGPSNEQFF.

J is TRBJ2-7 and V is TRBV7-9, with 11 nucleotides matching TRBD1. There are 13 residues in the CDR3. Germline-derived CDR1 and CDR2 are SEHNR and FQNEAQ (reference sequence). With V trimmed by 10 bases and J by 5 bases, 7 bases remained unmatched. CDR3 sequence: CATNGQGADEQYF. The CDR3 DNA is TGTGCCACCAACGGACAGGGGGCTGACGAGCAGTACTTC.

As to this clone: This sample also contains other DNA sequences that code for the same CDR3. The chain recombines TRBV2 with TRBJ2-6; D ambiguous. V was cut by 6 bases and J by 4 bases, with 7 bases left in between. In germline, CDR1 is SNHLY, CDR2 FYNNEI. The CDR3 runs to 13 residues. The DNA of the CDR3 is TGTGCCAGCAGCTTGTCGGGGGCCAACGTCCTGACTTTC. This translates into CASSLSGANVLTF.

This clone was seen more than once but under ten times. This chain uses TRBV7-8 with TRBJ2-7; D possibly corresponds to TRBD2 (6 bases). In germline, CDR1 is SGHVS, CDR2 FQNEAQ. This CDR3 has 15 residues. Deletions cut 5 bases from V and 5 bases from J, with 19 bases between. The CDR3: CASSPVSPGEDEQYF. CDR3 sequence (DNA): TGTGCCAGCAGCCCGGTCTCACCGGGAGAGGACGAGCAGTACTTC. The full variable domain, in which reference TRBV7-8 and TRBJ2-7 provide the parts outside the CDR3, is GAGVSQSPRYKVAKRGQDVALRCDPISGHVSLFWYQQALGQGPEFLTYFQNEAQLDKSGLPSDRFFAERPEGSVSTLKIQRTQQEDSAVYLCASSPVSPGEDEQYFGPGTRLTVT.

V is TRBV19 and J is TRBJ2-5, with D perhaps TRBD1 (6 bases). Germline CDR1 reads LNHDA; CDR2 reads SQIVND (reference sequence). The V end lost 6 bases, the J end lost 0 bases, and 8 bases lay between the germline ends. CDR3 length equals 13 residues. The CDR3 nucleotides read TGTGCCAGTAGACAGGGCTACCAAGAGACCCAGTACTTC. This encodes CASRQGYQETQYF.

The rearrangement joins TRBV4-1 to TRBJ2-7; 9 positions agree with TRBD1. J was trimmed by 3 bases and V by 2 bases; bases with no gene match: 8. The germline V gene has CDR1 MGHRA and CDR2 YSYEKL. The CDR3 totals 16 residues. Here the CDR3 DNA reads TGCGCCAGCAGCCAACAAAGAGGGACAGGGTACTACGAGCAGTACTTC. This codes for CASSQQRGTGYYEQYF.